Below are 18 T cell receptor beta chains sequenced from a single sample in a study of cytotoxic CD8 clonotypes in ibrutinib-treated CLL. Profiled with immunoSEQ multiplex PCR; TCRdb holds only in-frame clones, not every one. The profile covers some 200,000 clones, with roughly 73% appearing a single time and roughly 11% taken by the ten largest. Material: PBMCs, obtained after 12 months of ibrutinib treatment. Receptor source: a human donor with chronic lymphocytic leukemia.

The chain employs TRBV2 and TRBJ2-5; D is uncertain. Per the germline V gene, CDR1 is SNHLY and CDR2 is FYNNEI. The length of the CDR3 is 11 residues. Trimming took 7 bases from V and 3 from J, leaving 6 bases between them. CDR3 sequence: CASKTEETQYF. The DNA for the CDR3 is TGTGCCAGCAAGACTGAAGAGACCCAGTACTTC.

The CDR3 is CASSLTGQGYGYTF. For the CDR3, the DNA is TGTGCCAGCAGTTTGACGGGACAGGGGTATGGCTACACCTTC. The rearrangement uses TRBV28 and TRBJ1-2, with 10 bases that match TRBD1. The CDR3 sequence is 14 residues long. V lost 3 bases to trimming and J lost 5 bases; unmatched junction nucleotides: 3. Germline V gives CDR1 MDHEN, CDR2 SYDVKM.

In this sample, this clone turned up once. V usage is TRBV27 and J usage is TRBJ2-2; TRBD2 matches 8 bases. In germline, CDR1 is MNHEY, CDR2 SMNVEV (reference sequence). The CDR3 contains 16 residues. V trimming: 7 bases; J trimming: 2 bases; junction bases outside the gene matches: 9. CDR3 in DNA: TGTGCCAGCACCAAGACTAGCGTCTCCAACACCGGGGAGCTGTTTTTT. The encoded protein is CASTKTSVSNTGELFF.

This clone appeared once. The chain joins TRBV30 to TRBJ1-1; D possibly corresponds to TRBD1 (5 bases). Trimming stripped 5 bases from V and 1 base from J, with 11 bases between. Germline V gene data show CDR1 as GTSNPN and CDR2 as SVGIG (reference sequence). CDR3 length: 13 amino acids. CDR3 region: CAWARGANTEAFF. The CDR3 nucleotides are TGTGCCTGGGCCCGTGGGGCGAACACTGAAGCTTTCTTT.

This clone was found once. The CDR3 nucleotides read TGTGCCAGCAGCCAAGGGCAAGGCGGGAATGAAAAACTGTTTTTT. Translating it yields CASSQGQGGNEKLFF. The chain is built from TRBV14 and TRBJ1-4; D is undetermined. The CDR3 spans 15 residues. Trimming removed 1 base from V and 5 bases from J, with 11 bases in between. In germline, CDR1 is SGHDN, CDR2 FVKESK.

This clone showed up just a few times. The chain recombines TRBV15 with TRBJ1-1; no clear D gene. This CDR3 spans 13 amino acids. Germline values: CDR1 LNHNV, CDR2 YYDKDF (reference sequence). Trimming shortened V by 1 base and J by 2 bases, and 5 bases separated the two germline ends. The CDR3 here is CATSRGGNTEAFF. The CDR3 bases are TGTGCCACCAGCAGAGGTGGTAACACTGAAGCTTTCTTT.

The chain combines TRBV6-6 with TRBJ1-1; D possibly corresponds to TRBD1 (5 bases). V shed 0 bases and J shed 1 base, with 6 bases lying between them. The CDR3 extends over 14 amino acids. Per germline, CDR1 MNHNY and CDR2 SVGAGI (reference sequence). CDR3 region: CASSYSRGNTEAFF. CDR3 bases: TGTGCCAGCAGTTACTCAAGGGGGAACACTGAAGCTTTCTTT.

The V gene is TRBV28, the J gene TRBJ1-5, with 8 bases matching TRBD1. The V and J ends lost 4 bases and 5 bases, in that order; junction bases with no gene match: 7. CDR3 length equals 15 residues. The germline V gene has CDR1 MDHEN and CDR2 SYDVKM. The DNA of the CDR3 is TGTGCCAGCAGTTCCACCGGGACAGGATATCAGCCCCAGCATTTT. Its protein is CASSSTGTGYQPQHF.

This clone has just a few counts. The chain has TRBV2 and TRBJ1-1; D is ambiguous. Germline assignment: CDR1 SNHLY and CDR2 FYNNEI. V was cut by 10 bases and J by 7 bases, with 16 bases left in between. The length of the CDR3 is 12 residues. The CDR3 bases are TGTGCCACATCTCCATTGTCAATTGAAGCTTTCTTT. It specifies CATSPLSIEAFF.

The V gene is TRBV5-4, the J gene TRBJ2-1; the D is unclear. Germline V gene data show CDR1 as SGHNT and CDR2 as YYREEE (reference sequence). V lost 0 bases and J 2 bases, leaving 15 bases between the germline ends. This CDR3 has 17 amino acids. CDR3 coding DNA: TGTGCCAGCAGCTTGGGTCGGAGCTATGGGCCCTACAATGAGCAGTTCTTC. It encodes CASSLGRSYGPYNEQFF.

The chain combines TRBV29-1 with TRBJ2-1, with D perhaps assigned TRBD1 or TRBD2 (5 bases each). CDR1 SQVTM and CDR2 ANQGSEA come from the germline V gene. The V and J ends lost 4 bases and 14 bases respectively, with 15 bases between them. The CDR3 has 11 residues. CDR3 sequence (DNA): TGCAGCGTTGTAGTCGGGCAGGGAGAGTTCTTC. Amino acids: CSVVVGQGEFF.

The chain combines TRBV7-3 with TRBJ2-2; the D call may be TRBD1 or TRBD2 (6 bases each). CDR1 and CDR2 from the germline V gene are SGHTA and FQGTGA. CDR3 size: 14 residues. V lost 8 bases and J 1 base, leaving 11 bases between the germline ends. The chain's CDR3 is CASGRTVNTGELFF. CDR3 bases: TGTGCCAGCGGGAGGACAGTGAACACCGGGGAGCTGTTTTTT.

This clone turned up a few times. V usage is TRBV2 and J usage is TRBJ1-1, with 7 bases matching TRBD1. V lost 9 bases and J lost 1; bases outside the gene matches: 8. This CDR3 spans 14 amino acids. CDR1 and CDR2 from the germline V gene are SNHLY and FYNNEI. CDR3 bases: TGTGCCAGGGAAGAGGGACAGTCGAACACTGAAGCTTTCTTT. It encodes CAREEGQSNTEAFF.

The chain links TRBV11-2 to TRBJ2-7; TRBD2 agrees at 8 bases. The J segment lost 3 bases and the V segment lost 6 bases, leaving 7 bases of the junction unmatched. The CDR3 runs to 14 residues. Per germline, CDR1 SGHAT and CDR2 FQNNGV. This chain's CDR3 is CASRHSGVGYEQYF. The CDR3 region has the DNA TGTGCCAGCAGACATAGCGGGGTGGGCTACGAGCAGTACTTC.

The rearrangement links TRBV11-2 to TRBJ2-7; TRBD2 matches at 10 bases. This CDR3 has 15 residues. The junction had 6 bases not matched to a gene; V was cut back by 3 bases and J by 4 bases. Per the germline V gene, CDR1 is SGHAT and CDR2 is FQNNGV. The CDR3 sequence is CASSFGLAVVYEQYF. CDR3 bases: TGTGCCAGCAGCTTCGGACTAGCGGTAGTGTACGAGCAGTACTTC.

The chain links TRBV4-2 to TRBJ1-1; 9 nucleotides line up with TRBD1. CDR1 is LGHNA, CDR2 YNFKEQ, per germline. CDR3 length: 16 amino acids. V gave up 5 bases and J gave up 0 bases; unmatched junction bases: 7. The CDR3 DNA reads as TGTGCCAGCAGCACCATTGGGACAGGGATGAACACTGAAGCTTTCTTT. Translated, it gives CASSTIGTGMNTEAFF.

This clone was observed a handful of times. The V gene is TRBV2, the J gene TRBJ2-7; D perhaps matches TRBD2 (6 bases). Trimming pared 8 bases from V and 6 bases from J, leaving 11 bases between. CDR1 is SNHLY, CDR2 FYNNEI, per germline. This CDR3 region has 11 residues. The chain's CDR3 is CASGGGAEQYF. CDR3 bases: TGTGCCAGCGGTGGCGGGGCCGAGCAGTACTTC.

The count of this clone is one. V usage is TRBV2 and J usage is TRBJ2-1; no clear D gene. The CDR3 is 14 amino acids. Trimming pared 5 bases from V and 2 bases from J, leaving 10 bases between. The germline CDR1 and CDR2 sequences are SNHLY and FYNNEI. The CDR3 DNA reads TGTGCCAGCAGTCCCCGTTCCCCCTACAATGAGCAGTTCTTC. This gives the protein CASSPRSPYNEQFF. Full variable domain (remainder filled in from reference TRBV2 and TRBJ2-1): EPEVTQTPSHQVTQMGQEVILRCVPISNHLYFYWYRQILGQKVEFLVSFYNNEISEKSEIFDDQFSVERPDGSNFTLKIRSTKLEDSAMYFCASSPRSPYNEQFFGPGTRLTVL.